This T cell receptor beta chain was recovered during a study of pediatric ulcerative colitis. On the study more broadly: Ulcerative colitis patients had pancolitis or left-sided colitis, with confirming histology. Study-wide results and limits: Blood-rectal clonal overlap within each person was significantly higher in ulcerative colitis patients than controls.

Sequencing was at survey level. Up to 500,000 reads were sequenced per sample. Clones were read by immunoSEQ multiplex PCR, and TCRdb kept only the in-frame ones, dropping some. This table holds 30,000 to 35,000 clones, approximately 78% found once. Trimming shortened V by 7 bases and J by 7 bases, and 17 bases separated the two germline ends. Germline V CDR1 and CDR2: LNHDA, SQIVND (reference sequence). The CDR3 has 14 amino acids. The rectum was sampled with one to two pinch biopsies at colonoscopy. In the case of this clone: Its antigen is undetermined.

The sequencing sample was made of gut tissue. This clonotype was sampled from a boy younger than 18 with mild ulcerative colitis. The V and J genes are TRBV19 and TRBJ1-5, with a tentative D call TRBD1 (5 bases). CDR3 sequence (DNA): TGTGCCAGTACCCCCTGGGGGGGTGGGCAGCCCCAGCATTTT. Protein product: CASTPWGGGQPQHF.